These T cell receptor beta chains were read from a single sample in a study of blood T cell repertoires in COVID-19. Profiled with immunoSEQ multiplex PCR; TCRdb holds only in-frame clones, not every one. The repertoire includes 200,000 to 300,000 clones, about 87% of them detected once, and around 7.8% sits in the top ten. Sequenced sample: peripheral blood. These receptors were collected from a human donor in a cohort sampled during active COVID-19. CDR3s include the opening cysteine and the closing phenylalanine or tryptophan. Fields, in order: clone size, D gene, J gene, V gene, CDR3 protein, CDR3 DNA. D genes are given only for firm matches. Not every row has a clone size; where given, it reads once, few, many or a size class.

size: NA
D: TRBD1
J: TRBJ2-3
V: TRBV4-2
CDR3: CASSLSRGQGTDTQYF
DNA: TGTGCCAGCAGCCTTAGCAGAGGACAGGGCACAGATACGCAGTATTTT

size: NA
D: NA
J: TRBJ2-3
V: TRBV7-2
CDR3: CASSSTGAGTDTQYF
DNA: TGTGCCAGCAGCTCCACGGGTGCTGGCACAGATACGCAGTATTTT

size: NA
D: TRBD2
J: TRBJ2-2
V: TRBV9
CDR3: CASSVVGTRGTGELFF
DNA: TGTGCCAGCAGCGTAGTGGGGACTAGAGGCACCGGGGAGCTGTTTTTT

size: NA
D: TRBD1
J: TRBJ2-5
V: TRBV5-8
CDR3: CASSLQGVGTQYF
DNA: TGTGCCAGCAGCTTGCAGGGGGTCGGGACCCAGTACTTC

size: NA
D: NA
J: TRBJ1-5
V: TRBV3-1/TRBV3-2
CDR3: CASSRAIGNQPQHF
DNA: TGTGCCAGCAGCCGAGCGATCGGGAATCAGCCCCAGCATTTT

size: NA
D: TRBD2
J: TRBJ2-3
V: TRBV5-1
CDR3: CASSLIGAGGTDTQYF
DNA: TGCGCCAGCAGCTTGATTGGGGCGGGAGGCACAGATACGCAGTATTTT

size: NA
D: TRBD2
J: TRBJ2-1
V: TRBV9
CDR3: CASSAGTSGIGQFF
DNA: TGTGCCAGCAGCGCCGGGACTAGCGGGATAGGGCAGTTCTTC

size: NA
D: NA
J: TRBJ2-1
V: TRBV6-2/TRBV6-3
CDR3: CASSSVSGGINNEQFF
DNA: TGTGCCAGCAGTTCGGTGTCGGGGGGCATAAACAATGAGCAGTTCTTC

size: NA
D: NA
J: TRBJ1-2
V: TRBV27
CDR3: CASSLMGQGYGYTF
DNA: TGTGCCAGCAGTTTAATGGGGCAGGGGTATGGCTACACCTTC

size: NA
D: NA
J: TRBJ1-5
V: TRBV19
CDR3: CASKGFGQPQHF
DNA: TGTGCCAGTAAGGGGTTTGGGCAGCCCCAGCATTTT

size: NA
D: NA
J: TRBJ2-7
V: TRBV18
CDR3: CASSPLGSQAYEQYF
DNA: TGTGCCAGCTCACCACTCGGGAGTCAGGCCTACGAGCAGTACTTC

size: NA
D: TRBD1
J: TRBJ2-3
V: TRBV3-1/TRBV3-2
CDR3: CASSQSQGTGTSSTDTQYF
DNA: TGTGCCAGCAGCCAGTCCCAGGGGACAGGGACTTCTAGCACAGATACGCAGTATTTT

size: many
D: NA
J: TRBJ1-1
V: TRBV6-5
CDR3: CASSYSNPGSPTEAFF
DNA: TGTGCCAGCAGTTACTCGAATCCGGGGAGCCCCACTGAAGCTTTCTTT

size: NA
D: TRBD2
J: TRBJ2-7
V: TRBV5-5
CDR3: CASSLEMGAGASYEQYF
DNA: TGTGCCAGCAGCCTCGAGATGGGCGCGGGAGCCTCTTACGAGCAGTACTTC

size: NA
D: NA
J: TRBJ2-3
V: TRBV5-1
CDR3: CASSPASTDTQYF
DNA: TGCGCCAGCAGCCCAGCGAGCACAGATACGCAGTATTTT

size: NA
D: TRBD2
J: TRBJ2-3
V: TRBV11-3
CDR3: CASSPGLAGDTDTQYF
DNA: TGTGCCAGCAGCCCTGGACTAGCGGGGGACACAGATACGCAGTATTTT

size: NA
D: TRBD2
J: TRBJ2-5
V: TRBV18
CDR3: CASSRVAGVQETQYF
DNA: TGTGCCAGCTCAAGAGTAGCGGGTGTACAAGAGACCCAGTACTTC

size: NA
D: NA
J: TRBJ1-2
V: TRBV21-1
CDR3: CASSKALRAGYGYTF
DNA: TGTGCCAGCAGCAAAGCGCTGAGGGCTGGCTATGGCTACACCTTC

size: once
D: NA
J: TRBJ1-6
V: TRBV9
CDR3: CASSVVGVDSPLHF
DNA: TGTGCCAGCAGCGTAGTCGGGGTGGATTCACCCCTCCACTTT

size: NA
D: NA
J: TRBJ2-2
V: TRBV4-3
CDR3: CASSQDFRTPGELFF
DNA: TGCGCCAGCAGCCAAGATTTCCGTACTCCCGGGGAGCTGTTTTTT

size: few
D: TRBD1
J: TRBJ1-2
V: TRBV7-2
CDR3: CASSSTMRQGPTF
DNA: TGTGCCAGCAGCTCCACGATGAGACAGGGTCCCACCTTC

size: NA
D: TRBD2
J: TRBJ2-3
V: TRBV3-1/TRBV3-2
CDR3: CASSQDGGATDTQYF
DNA: TGTGCCAGCAGCCAAGACGGGGGGGCTACAGATACGCAGTATTTT

size: NA
D: TRBD2
J: TRBJ2-7
V: TRBV27
CDR3: CASSSLTGTRVLHEQYF
DNA: TGTGCCAGCAGTTCGCTTACCGGGACTAGAGTTCTCCACGAGCAGTACTTC

size: NA
D: NA
J: TRBJ2-7
V: TRBV7-9
CDR3: CASSTTGSQVEQYF
DNA: TGTGCCAGCAGCACCACAGGGTCGCAGGTCGAGCAGTACTTC

size: NA
D: TRBD1
J: TRBJ1-1
V: TRBV11-2
CDR3: CASSLIPRDRGQGGAFF
DNA: TGTGCCAGCAGCTTAATACCCCGGGACAGGGGCCAAGGTGGGGCTTTCTTT

size: NA
D: NA
J: TRBJ1-5
V: TRBV27
CDR3: CASSPRTGQPQHF
DNA: TGTGCCAGCAGTCCGCGCACGGGTCAGCCCCAGCATTTT

size: few
D: TRBD2
J: TRBJ2-1
V: TRBV11-3
CDR3: CASSLGVLAGGPVNEQFF
DNA: TGTGCCAGCAGCTTAGGGGTACTAGCGGGAGGGCCTGTCAATGAGCAGTTCTTC

size: NA
D: TRBD1
J: TRBJ1-1
V: TRBV7-9
CDR3: CASSSVGGQDEAFF
DNA: TGTGCCAGCAGCTCAGTCGGGGGACAGGATGAAGCTTTCTTT

size: once
D: NA
J: TRBJ2-7
V: TRBV5-5
CDR3: CASSLGLEPSYEQYF
DNA: TGTGCCAGCAGCTTGGGCCTAGAGCCCAGCTACGAGCAGTACTTC

size: NA
D: NA
J: TRBJ1-4
V: TRBV28
CDR3: CASSGGNEKLFF
DNA: TGTGCCTCTTCGGGGGGGAATGAAAAACTGTTTTTT

size: NA
D: TRBD2
J: TRBJ2-5
V: TRBV15
CDR3: CATSSPGSGGGPKKVTQYF
DNA: TGTGCCACCAGCTCGCCGGGGTCGGGCGGGGGTCCCAAGAAGGTGACCCAGTACTTC

size: NA
D: NA
J: TRBJ2-7
V: TRBV5-1
CDR3: CASSPRTESYEQYF
DNA: TGCGCCAGCAGCCCCCGGACAGAATCCTACGAGCAGTACTTC

size: NA
D: NA
J: TRBJ2-7
V: TRBV27
CDR3: CASRLNSYEQYF
DNA: TGTGCCAGCAGACTAAACTCCTACGAGCAGTACTTC

size: NA
D: NA
J: TRBJ2-7
V: TRBV24-1
CDR3: CATWRRDLNSYEQYF
DNA: TGTGCCACCTGGCGCCGGGACTTAAACTCCTACGAGCAGTACTTC

size: NA
D: NA
J: TRBJ2-7
V: TRBV6-2/TRBV6-3
CDR3: CASSHPQYEQYF
DNA: TGTGCCAGCAGTCACCCCCAGTACGAGCAGTACTTC

size: NA
D: NA
J: TRBJ2-5
V: TRBV28
CDR3: CASLSPRQGGKTQYF
DNA: TGTGCCAGCCTCTCCCCCCGGCAGGGTGGGAAGACCCAGTACTTC

size: NA
D: TRBD1
J: TRBJ1-2
V: TRBV18
CDR3: CASSPKTGVANYGYTF
DNA: TGTGCCAGCTCACCTAAAACAGGGGTAGCTAACTATGGCTACACCTTC

size: NA
D: TRBD1
J: TRBJ1-2
V: TRBV6-6
CDR3: CASSPGQNYGYTF
DNA: TGTGCCAGCAGCCCGGGACAGAACTATGGCTACACCTTC